Following are 25 T cell receptor beta chains from one sample sequenced in a study of T cell changes during pregnancy in multiple sclerosis. Here immunoSEQ multiplex PCR was the method, and the copy in TCRdb shows in-frame clones only, minus some. Seen here are 40,000 to 45,000 clones, more than 75% observed once, and the top ten hold about 6%. The sample in question was CD8+ T cells from peripheral blood mononuclear cells, obtained after pregnancy. Receptors were obtained from a female donor in good health, enrolled as a control in a pregnancy study.

This sequence joins TRBV30 and TRBJ1-3; D remains ambiguous. This CDR3 comprises 16 residues. The V gene lost 4 bases and the J gene lost 5 bases, with 21 bases spanning the gap. CDR1 and CDR2 (germline): GTSNPN, SVGIG (reference sequence). CDR3 sequence: CAWKPPVEGGRNTIYF. As DNA, the CDR3 is TGTGCCTGGAAACCCCCGGTGGAGGGAGGAAGAAACACCATATATTTT.

The chain recombines TRBV4-3 with TRBJ2-1, with TRBD2 matching 7 bases. This CDR3 contains 17 residues. Looked up from germline, CDR1 is LGHNA and CDR2 is YSLEER. With V trimmed by 0 bases and J by 0 bases, 5 bases remained unmatched. The CDR3 spells CASSQDLADRSYNEQFF. In nucleotides, the CDR3 is TGCGCCAGCAGCCAAGACCTAGCGGATCGCTCCTACAATGAGCAGTTCTTC.

The rearrangement uses TRBV11-3 and TRBJ2-5, with D perhaps matching TRBD1 (6 bases). The V gene's germline CDR1 is SGHNT and CDR2 YENEEA. The CDR3 is 15 amino acids. Deletions cut 5 bases from V and 1 base from J, with 14 bases between. The CDR3 DNA follows: TGTGCCAGCAGCCTTAACAGGGCACCCCAAGAGACCCAGTACTTC. Protein: CASSLNRAPQETQYF.

V is TRBV7-9 and J is TRBJ2-5; D uncertain. The CDR3 extends over 15 amino acids. Germline lookup yields CDR1 SEHNR and CDR2 FQNEAQ (reference sequence). Trimming took off 2 bases at V and 1 base at J, with 11 bases between the two ends. The CDR3 is CASSLSQQSQETQYF. CDR3 nucleotide sequence: TGTGCCAGCAGCTTAAGTCAACAGTCCCAAGAGACCCAGTACTTC.

The CDR3 sequence: CASSPSSHGSPLHF. For the CDR3, the DNA is TGTGCCAGCAGCCCCTCTTCTCACGGGTCACCCCTCCACTTT. This chain joins TRBV11-3 and TRBJ1-6; no clear D. CDR3 size: 14 residues. CDR1 and CDR2 from the germline V gene are SGHNT and YENEEA. Deletions cut 5 bases from V and 10 bases from J, with 15 bases between.

The chain employs TRBV5-1 and TRBJ2-5; TRBD1 matches 8 bases. The germline CDR1 and CDR2 sequences are SGHRS and YFSETQ. Trimming cost V 0 bases and J 7 bases; bases outside gene matches: 8. The length of the CDR3 is 15 residues. CDR3 DNA sequence: TGCGCCAGCAGCTTGGAGCAGGGGGCGTGGGGGACCCAGTACTTC. Protein: CASSLEQGAWGTQYF.

The rearrangement uses TRBV19 and TRBJ2-2, with TRBD2 identical over 7 bases. J lost 5 bases, V lost 5 bases, and 2 bases had no gene match. There are 13 residues in the CDR3. The germline gives CDR1 LNHDA, CDR2 SQIVND (reference sequence). The CDR3 reads CASSPGGTGELFF. CDR3 DNA: TGTGCCAGTAGTCCCGGGGGGACCGGGGAGCTGTTTTTT. The variable domain in full, completed from reference TRBV19 and TRBJ2-2, reads DGGITQSPKYLFRKEGQNVTLSCEQNLNHDAMYWYRQDPGQGLRLIYYSQIVNDFQKGDIAEGYSVSREKKESFPLTVTSAQKNPTAFYLCASSPGGTGELFFGEGSRLTVL.

J is TRBJ2-7 and V is TRBV4-2; TRBD1 aligns across 12 bases. Germline CDR1 LGHNA, CDR2 YNFKEQ. Trimming cost V 3 bases and J 2 bases; bases outside gene matches: 2. This CDR3 is 15 amino acids long. CDR3 sequence: CASSHGTGGTYEQYF. In DNA form, the CDR3 reads TGTGCCAGCAGCCACGGGACAGGGGGCACCTACGAGCAGTACTTC.

V is TRBV10-2 and J is TRBJ1-1; no reliable D call. Germline V lookup: CDR1 WSHSY, CDR2 SAAADI. V was clipped by 2 bases and J by 0 bases, with 10 bases between them. This CDR3 region has 15 residues. CDR3 protein: CASSEHSDLNTEAFF. The CDR3 DNA sequence: TGCGCCAGCAGTGAGCACTCCGATCTGAACACTGAAGCTTTCTTT.

This chain links TRBV5-4 with TRBJ2-1, with D perhaps matching TRBD2 (5 bases). V lost 2 bases and J 9 bases, leaving 9 bases between the germline ends. This CDR3 has 12 residues. Germline CDR1 SGHNT, CDR2 YYREEE (reference sequence). Here the CDR3 reads CASSFGVGEQFF. The CDR3 nucleotides are TGTGCCAGCAGCTTCGGGGTAGGTGAGCAGTTCTTC.

This clone appeared a single time. CDR3 sequence: CASSQERTGIYGYTF. CDR3 DNA: TGCGCCAGCAGCCAAGAAAGAACAGGGATCTATGGCTACACCTTC. The V and J genes are TRBV4-3 and TRBJ1-2, with D perhaps matching TRBD1 (6 bases). This CDR3 has 15 residues. The V gene lost 0 bases and the J gene lost 4 bases, with 12 bases spanning the gap. Germline CDR1 LGHNA, CDR2 YSLEER.

The chain has TRBV7-8 and TRBJ2-2, with 9 nucleotides matching TRBD1. Germline V CDR1 and CDR2: SGHVS, FQNEAQ. J was trimmed by 5 bases and V by 5 bases; bases with no gene match: 12. There are 17 residues in the CDR3. CDR3 protein: CASSPRGGTGRTGELFF. CDR3 in DNA: TGTGCCAGCAGCCCCAGGGGGGGGACAGGGAGAACCGGGGAGCTGTTTTTT.

For the CDR3, the DNA is TGTGCCAGTAGTATTTCGGCAGGGGGCCCATCATACAATGAGCAGTTCTTC. Translated, it gives CASSISAGGPSYNEQFF. V gene TRBV19 combines with J gene TRBJ2-1, with TRBD1 identical over 8 bases. The V and J ends lost 3 bases and 4 bases, in that order; junction bases with no gene match: 11. Germline-derived CDR1 and CDR2 are LNHDA and SQIVND (reference sequence). This CDR3 region has 17 residues.

This chain joins TRBV9 and TRBJ2-1; 8 nucleotides match TRBD2. Germline V CDR1 and CDR2: SGDLS, YYNGEE. The CDR3 sequence is 17 residues long. V gave up 4 bases and J gave up 5 bases; unmatched junction bases: 14. CDR3 protein: CASSPSGRRGGNNEQFF. The CDR3 bases are TGTGCCAGCAGCCCTAGCGGGCGTAGGGGCGGCAACAATGAGCAGTTCTTC.

This chain joins TRBV6-5 and TRBJ1-5; D is unresolved. The V and J ends lost 6 bases and 5 bases respectively, with 14 bases between them. The CDR3 contains 14 residues. Per germline, CDR1 MNHEY and CDR2 SVGAGI. CDR3 bases: TGTGCCAGCAGCTGGGGAGGGCAAGATCAGCCCCAGCATTTT. The encoded protein is CASSWGGQDQPQHF.

This clone was seen just once. The chain joins TRBV11-3 to TRBJ1-3, with a weak D call TRBD1 (5 bases). This CDR3 comprises 15 residues. Per germline, CDR1 SGHNT and CDR2 YENEEA. The ends were cut back, 6 bases at V and 2 bases at J, with 14 bases in the middle. DNA for the CDR3: TGTGCCAGCAGTTCAAGGGGCGAACCTGGAAACACCATATATTTT. Translation gives CASSSRGEPGNTIYF.

The chain joins TRBV11-2 to TRBJ2-2; weak D call: TRBD2 (5 bases). This CDR3 spans 18 amino acids. Trimming took 2 bases from V and 0 from J, leaving 16 bases between them. Germline assignment: CDR1 SGHAT and CDR2 FQNNGV. CDR3 in DNA: TGTGCCAGCAGCTTACCATCCCCGGGAATTTCGAACACCGGGGAGCTGTTTTTT. Amino acid sequence: CASSLPSPGISNTGELFF.

This clone showed up just a few times. This chain links TRBV10-3 with TRBJ1-2; possible D gene TRBD1, 6 bases. Trimming left V 0 bases short and J 8 bases short, with 16 bases between. This CDR3 contains 15 residues. Germline CDR1 reads ENHRY; CDR2 reads SYGVKD. The CDR3: CAISESTWGGDGYTF. The CDR3 nucleotides are TGTGCCATCAGTGAGTCGACTTGGGGGGGCGACGGCTACACCTTC.

The genes are TRBV4-3 and TRBJ2-2; the D is unclear. CDR3 length: 15 residues. Germline V CDR1 and CDR2: LGHNA, YSLEER. V was shortened by 1 base and J by 2 bases, with 8 bases between the two germline ends. The CDR3 sequence: CASSQGAANTGELFF. The DNA of the CDR3 is TGCGCCAGCAGCCAAGGGGCAGCCAACACCGGGGAGCTGTTTTTT.

This clone came up once. Germline is not matched at one junction end, which may reflect a read error. The rearrangement uses TRBV4-1 and TRBJ2-5; 10 nucleotides match TRBD2. The CDR3 has 18 residues. CDR1 and CDR2 from the germline V gene are MGHRA and YSYEKL. The CDR3 coding sequence is TGCGTCAGCAGCCACCCCAGCGGGGGGGCCAAGATTTCAGAGACCCAGTACTTC. Protein: CVSSHPSGGAKISETQYF.

The rearrangement joins TRBV28 to TRBJ2-3, with D possibly being TRBD2 (5 bases). The CDR3 is 14 residues long. Deletions cut 4 bases from V and 0 bases from J, with 8 bases between. Germline CDR1 and CDR2: MDHEN and SYDVKM. The CDR3: CASSSGLSTDTQYF. CDR3 bases: TGTGCCAGCAGTTCCGGACTTAGCACAGATACGCAGTATTTT.

This chain joins TRBV11-2 and TRBJ2-3, with a weak D call TRBD2 (6 bases). The CDR3 has 14 residues. Trimming took off 1 base at V and 4 bases at J, with 9 bases between the two ends. The germline V gene encodes CDR1 SGHAT and CDR2 FQNNGV. CDR3 sequence: CASSLGRVADTQYF. In nucleotides, the CDR3 is TGTGCCAGCAGCTTAGGGAGGGTTGCAGATACGCAGTATTTT.

This chain links TRBV7-6 with TRBJ2-3, with TRBD2 identical over 13 bases. CDR3 size: 14 residues. Trimming at V came to 5 bases and at J to 6 bases, leaving 2 bases not matched to a gene. Germline V CDR1 and CDR2: SGHVS, FNYEAQ. DNA for the CDR3: TGTGCCAGCAGCCTGGGACTAGCGGGGGATACGCAGTATTTT. Its protein is CASSLGLAGDTQYF.

This clone was seen only once. The J gene is TRBJ1-1, the V gene TRBV7-8, with D unresolved. Trimming removed 1 base at V and 1 base at J, with 4 bases between. Germline V lookup: CDR1 SGHVS, CDR2 FQNEAQ. The CDR3 is made up of 13 amino acids. The CDR3 sequence: CASSLGQNTEAFF. The DNA of the CDR3 is TGTGCCAGCAGCTTAGGACAGAACACTGAAGCTTTCTTT.

The CDR3 DNA is TGTGCCAGCAGGTCGCCGAAGGAGGAGGAAAAACTGTTTTTT. It yields the protein CASRSPKEEEKLFF. This rearrangement joins TRBV28 to TRBJ1-4; no clear D. The V end lost 6 bases, the J end lost 8 bases, and 16 bases lay between the germline ends. Germline CDR1 is MDHEN and CDR2 is SYDVKM. The CDR3 is 14 residues long.